The entry below gives a single TCR beta chain sequence along with its context. This clonotype was seen a handful of times. Its cognate antigen has yet to be identified. Per-nucleotide qualities are absent, and no much larger clonotype sits a single base away. This specimen comes from a study of response to subunit inactivated influenza vaccine (dated by TCRdb to 2017 to 2018). Some background on the complete study: Deep quantitative profiling of the T cell receptor repertoire was used in the study to follow responses to a trivalent subunit inactivated influenza vaccine.

Points the paper makes about the study in general: It was suggested by the authors that each seasonal influenza vaccination may recruit only a limited number of new T cells.

The CDR3 runs 13 residues from the cysteine to the phenylalanine. Solely the CDR3 DNA is kept, with 39 bases framed from the first base. CDR1 is given as LGHNA and CDR2 as YSLEER, both from the germline V gene. The trim is 3 bases for V and 8 bases for J, with a gap of 13 bases between the germline ends. The method was RT-PCR. TCRdb shows the sequencer as Illumina HiSeq 2500. The public sequencing data were trimmed at Q25 with fastp and processed into clonotypes with MiXCR by TCRdb, which kept only in-frame beta chains. Rows merge per CDR3 protein into single entries with the most common DNA and genes. Recorded for this sample are about 540,000 distinct CDR3 sequences; less than 25% of them occurred a single time. Approximately 3% of the sample is held by the ten biggest clonotypes. In addition, the sample was reused for a study of T cells expressing NK-cell markers. As that second study puts it: TCR beta cDNA libraries were made by 5'RACE template switching that added a universal primer site and unique molecular identifiers. Three sorted T-cell subsets (CD3+CD56+NKG2C+, CD3+CD56+NKG2C- and CD3+CD56-NKG2C+) from several donors had their TCR beta-chain repertoires profiled. Among the eight sequenced donors, only one was HCMV-seronegative, while the other seven were HCMV-seropositive. In several experiments an anti-gammadeltaTCR antibody was added to restrict sorting to alphabetaTCR-expressing T cells. In several donors, the dominant CD3+CD56+NKG2C+ clonotypes ranked among the top 10 CD8+ clonotypes, making up 1.0-7.0% of CD8+ T cells. Those dominant clonotypes were again the most abundant among CD3+CD56-NKG2C+ cells in a few donors, at about 25-65%. It remained unclear whether the expanded NKG2C-expressing T cell clones were specific for HCMV antigens. The study sequenced eight donors, all healthy volunteers chosen at random: three men and five women. A commercial ELISA kit detecting HCMV-specific IgG in serum was used to determine HCMV serostatus. Ficoll density gradient centrifugation was used to isolate peripheral blood mononuclear cells from blood. Using Miltenyi isolation kits, CD4+ and CD8+ T cells were isolated from PBMC through magnetic immunoseparation. Priming for cDNA synthesis came from the TCR beta constant segment, and two successive PCR amplification steps followed. Illumina HiSeq 2000/2500, MiSeq or NextSeq was used to sequence libraries as 2 x 150 bp reads. MIGEC was used to demultiplex reads and group reads by UMI, and MiTCR was used to assemble and quantify clonotypes. Only TCR cDNA sequences supported by at least two reads were kept to exclude erroneous sequences. The tcR package was used for downstream repertoire analysis, with clonotypes matched between fractions based on CDR3 nucleotide sequence plus V segment. VDJmatch was used to annotate antigen specificity against VDJdb, with one amino acid substitution in CDR3 allowed.

The chain is assembled from TRBV4-3 and TRBJ1-2, with the D segment identity uncertain. This material consisted of CD4+ T cells sorted from PBMCs, taken 11 to 12 days after vaccination. The clonotype originates from a man aged 50 to 60 who received an inactivated influenza vaccine. Donor details come from another sample of the same person, matched by shared clones. At the DNA level, the sequence is TGCGCCAGCAGCCACCGTTGGACCGGCGGCTACACCTTC. Protein translation: CASSHRWTGGYTF.